A single sample is the source of the 28 T cell receptor beta chains below, sequenced in a study of identifying expanded T cells in peripheral blood. Libraries were prepared by immunoSEQ multiplex PCR; TCRdb keeps only in-frame clonotypes and omits some of them. This repertoire shows about 130,000 clones, 70% to 90% found once; its top ten account for more than 7%. Input material: blood. Every receptor here comes from a person aged 18 to 75 in good health.

This sequence joins TRBV14 and TRBJ2-1; 10 bases agree with TRBD2. V lost 1 base, J lost 8 bases, and 8 bases stayed unmatched. CDR1 and CDR2 (germline): SGHDN, FVKESK. CDR3 size: 16 residues. CDR3 loop: CASSQVRRAGGHEQFF. As DNA, the CDR3 is TGTGCCAGCAGCCAAGTACGCCGAGCGGGGGGGCATGAGCAGTTCTTC.

The chain carries TRBV7-2 and TRBJ2-1; TRBD1 aligns across 8 bases. V was clipped by 2 bases and J by 9 bases; unmatched bases: 12. The germline V gene has CDR1 SGHTA and CDR2 FQGNSA. The CDR3 runs to 16 residues. The CDR3 protein is CASSLWQGQVSGEQFF. CDR3 DNA sequence: TGTGCCAGCAGCTTATGGCAGGGACAGGTATCAGGTGAGCAGTTCTTC.

The chain carries TRBV2 and TRBJ2-1; TRBD2 matches at 11 bases. The length of the CDR3 is 18 residues. CDR1 and CDR2 from the germline V gene are SNHLY and FYNNEI. V shed 2 bases and J 5 bases; nucleotides not matched to a gene: 11. CDR3 amino acids: CASSESVLAGGVDNEQFF. The CDR3 DNA follows: TGTGCCAGCAGTGAAAGTGTTCTAGCGGGAGGAGTAGACAATGAGCAGTTCTTC.

The chain combines TRBV30 with TRBJ2-2; D perhaps matches TRBD1 (5 bases). Trimming took 2 bases from V and 6 from J, leaving 16 bases between them. Germline CDR1 and CDR2: GTSNPN and SVGIG (reference sequence). The CDR3 length is 15 residues. CDR3 sequence (DNA): TGTGCCTGGAGTCACCCAGGGATTGGGGCCGGGGAGCTGTTTTTT. Translation gives CAWSHPGIGAGELFF.

The V and J genes are TRBV10-3 and TRBJ2-7; tentative D call: TRBD1 (5 bases). The CDR3 loop spans 15 amino acids. The ends were cut back, 0 bases at V and 6 bases at J, with 15 bases in the middle. From germline, CDR1 is ENHRY and CDR2 SYGVKD. The CDR3 nucleotides read TGTGCCATCAGTGAGTCTCAGGGAAGCTCGGGCGAGCAGTACTTC. Translating gives CAISESQGSSGEQYF.

This chain uses TRBV11-1 with TRBJ2-3; possible D gene TRBD1, 6 bases. This CDR3 is built from 14 residues. Deletions cut 5 bases from V and 10 bases from J, with 19 bases between. Germline lookup yields CDR1 SGHAT and CDR2 FQDESV (reference sequence). The CDR3 nucleotides read TGTGCCAGCAGCCCCCAACGACAGGCCCTGGCGCAGTATTTT. Protein product: CASSPQRQALAQYF.

This clone was seen once. The chain links TRBV18 to TRBJ1-5, with 7 bases matching TRBD1. V lost 3 bases and J lost 6; bases outside the gene matches: 8. This CDR3 spans 15 amino acids. From germline, CDR1 is KGHSH and CDR2 LQKENI. The CDR3 sequence is CASSPREGGVQPQHF. CDR3 nucleotide sequence: TGTGCCAGCTCACCTCGGGAAGGGGGCGTTCAGCCCCAGCATTTT.

This sequence joins TRBV5-4 and TRBJ2-2, with 10 bases fitting TRBD1. After removal of 3 bases from V and 1 base from J, the junction contained 6 bases not matched to a gene. This CDR3 region has 17 residues. The germline V gene has CDR1 SGHNT and CDR2 YYREEE (reference sequence). The DNA for the CDR3 is TGTGCCAGCAGCTCGACAGGGGGCGTACGGAACACCGGGGAGCTGTTTTTT. It specifies CASSSTGGVRNTGELFF.

This clone was seen just once. The chain combines TRBV7-8 with TRBJ2-3, with 9 bases aligning to TRBD1. The germline V gene has CDR1 SGHVS and CDR2 FQNEAQ. CDR3 length: 16 amino acids. The J segment lost 4 bases and the V segment lost 0 bases, leaving 5 bases of the junction unmatched. The CDR3 region is CASSLASTGGPDTQYF. The DNA of the CDR3 is TGTGCCAGCAGCTTAGCGAGCACAGGGGGCCCAGATACGCAGTATTTT.

The chain combines TRBV19 with TRBJ2-3; D ambiguous. Trimming shortened V by 5 bases and J by 0 bases, and 9 bases separated the two germline ends. The germline gives CDR1 LNHDA, CDR2 SQIVND (reference sequence). The CDR3 runs 14 residues. The CDR3 nucleotides are TGTGCCAGTAGTCCCCCTGGGAGCACAGATACGCAGTATTTT. This encodes CASSPPGSTDTQYF.

The chain joins TRBV10-1 to TRBJ2-4; TRBD2 might be the D (6 bases). The germline V and J ends were trimmed by 0 bases and 12 bases, with 12 bases remaining between them. Germline V CDR1 and CDR2: WNHNN, SYGVQD (reference sequence). This CDR3 region has 13 residues. The CDR3 DNA sequence: TGCGCCAGCAGTGAGTCGCGGGGTTCGGCTCAGTACTTC. Its translation: CASSESRGSAQYF.

The chain recombines TRBV10-3 with TRBJ2-3, with D maybe TRBD2 (5 bases). Germline V gene lookup returns CDR1 ENHRY and CDR2 SYGVKD. The CDR3 runs 13 residues. V dropped 4 bases and J dropped 5 bases, with 10 bases sitting between them. CDR3 coding DNA: TGTGCCATCAGTGCCGGACTGGGAGATACGCAGTATTTT. It translates to CAISAGLGDTQYF.

As DNA, the CDR3 is TGTGCCAGCAGCAAAGATGAGGGGGGGCAAAACACTGAAGCTTTCTTT. Translating gives CASSKDEGGQNTEAFF. The J gene is TRBJ1-1, the V gene TRBV21-1. TRBV21-1 is noted as a pseudogene. This CDR3 comprises 16 residues.

The rearrangement uses TRBV7-8 and TRBJ2-6; D perhaps matches TRBD1 (5 bases). This CDR3 is built from 18 residues. Trimming took 0 bases from V and 1 from J, leaving 13 bases between them. Germline V CDR1 and CDR2: SGHVS, FQNEAQ. The CDR3 sequence: CASSLADYRRSGANVLTF. Here the CDR3 DNA reads TGTGCCAGCAGCTTAGCGGATTACAGGCGGTCTGGGGCCAACGTCCTGACTTTC.

The chain has TRBV5-1 and TRBJ2-2, with a possible D match to TRBD1 (5 bases). Germline values: CDR1 SGHRS, CDR2 YFSETQ. This CDR3 has 13 residues. V gave up 2 bases and J gave up 8 bases, with 10 bases separating them. The CDR3 loop is CASSFQGNGELFF. In DNA, the CDR3 is TGCGCCAGCAGCTTTCAGGGAAATGGGGAGCTGTTTTTT.

The chain employs TRBV10-3 and TRBJ2-1; D is ambiguous. The CDR3 has 15 residues. The V gene lost 3 bases and the J gene lost 2 bases, with 11 bases spanning the gap. Looked up from germline, CDR1 is ENHRY and CDR2 is SYGVKD. The CDR3 DNA is TGTGCCATCAGTGATTTGGGCGAGACCTACAATGAGCAGTTCTTC. Translating gives CAISDLGETYNEQFF.

This chain links TRBV20-1 with TRBJ1-2, with D unresolved. The CDR3 is 10 amino acids. The V gene's germline CDR1 is DFQATT and CDR2 SNEGSKA (reference sequence). The CDR3 nucleotides read TGCGCGCGGGGAGCGAATGGCTACACCTTC. Translated, it gives CARGANGYTF.

The genes are TRBV10-3 and TRBJ1-4; D possibly corresponds to TRBD1 (5 bases). CDR1 ENHRY and CDR2 SYGVKD come from the germline V gene. CDR3 length equals 15 residues. V shed 0 bases and J shed 6 bases, with 11 bases lying between them. In DNA, the CDR3 is TGTGCCATCAGTGAGTCGGGGGTTGGGGATGAAAAACTGTTTTTT. Amino acids: CAISESGVGDEKLFF.

This clone has a single count. The rearrangement links TRBV5-6 to TRBJ1-1; 7 nucleotides line up with TRBD1. CDR3 length: 16 amino acids. V was pared by 2 bases and J by 0 bases, with 7 bases of the junction left unmatched. Looked up from germline, CDR1 is SGHDT and CDR2 is YYEEEE. CDR3 loop: CASSFDRALVNTEAFF. The DNA of the CDR3 is TGTGCCAGCAGCTTTGACAGGGCCCTGGTGAACACTGAAGCTTTCTTT.

V and J are TRBV12-2 and TRBJ2-3. TRBV12-2 is a known pseudogene. The CDR3 spans 11 residues. The CDR3 protein is CASRPRNTQYF. CDR3 nucleotide sequence: TGTGCAAGTCGGCCTCGTAATACGCAGTATTTT.

V usage is TRBV30 and J usage is TRBJ1-5, with D possibly TRBD1 on 6 matching bases. V was clipped by 1 base and J by 7 bases, with 11 bases between them. CDR3 length equals 13 residues. CDR1 GTSNPN and CDR2 SVGIG come from the germline V gene (reference sequence). CDR3 sequence reads: CAWSGGRGQPQHF. For the CDR3, the DNA is TGTGCCTGGAGTGGGGGAAGGGGGCAGCCCCAGCATTTT.

The J gene is TRBJ1-2, the V gene TRBV5-1; the match to TRBD1 covers 9 bases. From germline, CDR1 is SGHRS and CDR2 YFSETQ. V shed 5 bases and J 1 base; nucleotides not matched to a gene: 6. The CDR3 is 15 amino acids. The chain's CDR3 is CASSNPGQGNYGYTF. As DNA, the CDR3 is TGCGCCAGCAGTAATCCGGGACAGGGTAACTATGGCTACACCTTC.

J is TRBJ2-5 and V is TRBV11-1, with 7 bases identical to TRBD1. The junction had 10 bases not matched to a gene; V was cut back by 4 bases and J by 5 bases. Germline CDR1 reads SGHAT; CDR2 reads FQDESV (reference sequence). The CDR3 extends over 15 amino acids. The CDR3 DNA reads as TGTGCCAGCAGCTCAGAATATGGACAGGCGGAGACCCAGTACTTC. The encoded protein is CASSSEYGQAETQYF.

The rearrangement links TRBV6-5 to TRBJ2-3; D gene unclear. There are 11 residues in the CDR3. Germline V lookup: CDR1 MNHEY, CDR2 SVGAGI. Trimming shortened V by 3 bases and J by 13 bases, and 11 bases separated the two germline ends. The CDR3 coding sequence is TGTGCCAGCAGTTATAATTCCCTTGAGTATTTT. It codes for CASSYNSLEYF.

The V and J genes are TRBV5-4 and TRBJ2-7, with 9 bases matching TRBD2. Trimming took 6 bases from V and 3 from J; bases not matched to a gene: 10. This CDR3 comprises 15 residues. From germline, CDR1 is SGHNT and CDR2 YYREEE (reference sequence). As DNA, the CDR3 is TGTGCCAGCACCCACGGTGGGACTAGCCGCTACGAGCAGTACTTC. Its protein is CASTHGGTSRYEQYF.

This chain connects TRBV5-1 to TRBJ2-5; 8 nucleotides agree with TRBD2. There are 17 residues in the CDR3. J gave up 2 bases and V 4 bases, and 13 bases lay outside the gene matches. Germline lookup yields CDR1 SGHRS and CDR2 YFSETQ. The CDR3 reads CASSTLGGGRSQETQYF. The DNA for the CDR3 is TGCGCCAGCAGCACCCTGGGGGGCGGGAGGTCACAAGAGACCCAGTACTTC. Combining the CDR3 with reference TRBV5-1 and TRBJ2-5 gives the whole variable domain KAGVTQTPRYLIKTRGQQVTLSCSPISGHRSVSWYQQTPGQGLQFLFEYFSETQRNKGNFPGRFSGRQFSNSRSEMNVSTLELGDSALYLCASSTLGGGRSQETQYFGPGTRLLVL.

Comment on this clone: Other DNA variants within this sample encode the same CDR3. The rearrangement uses TRBV5-1 and TRBJ2-7; D is uncertain. CDR3 length equals 13 residues. Germline assignment: CDR1 SGHRS and CDR2 YFSETQ. V was clipped by 0 bases and J by 3 bases, with 7 bases between them. In DNA, the CDR3 is TGCGCCAGCAGCTTGGACGGCTTCTACGAGCAGTACTTC. Translated, it gives CASSLDGFYEQYF.

The chain carries TRBV2 and TRBJ2-5; a weak D match, TRBD1 (5 bases). Looked up from germline, CDR1 is SNHLY and CDR2 is FYNNEI. The CDR3 runs to 15 residues. V was trimmed by 2 bases and J by 5 bases, leaving 15 bases between them. This chain's CDR3 is CASSELYVGRETQYF. The CDR3 DNA sequence: TGTGCCAGCAGTGAATTATATGTGGGGCGGGAGACCCAGTACTTC.